What follows is one T cell receptor beta chain and its context. The sample is drawn from a study of PD-1 blockade in classical Hodgkin lymphoma. This CDR3 region has 16 residues. Deletions cut 1 base from V and 1 base from J, with 13 bases between. Germline V gene sequence: CDR1 SGHNT, CDR2 YYREEE (reference sequence). Every patient relapsed after autologous stem cell transplantation, and brentuximab vedotin exposure varied. Repertoires were generated with immunoSEQ multiplex PCR, while TCRdb's copy carries only in-frame clones and drops some. The sample lists about 110,000 clones; nearly 90% were seen once.

Specimen: peripheral blood mononuclear cells (PBMCs), collected before the second cycle of nivolumab. This clonotype was sampled from a human donor with classical Hodgkin lymphoma. This chain connects TRBV5-4 to TRBJ2-3, with D possibly matching TRBD2 (5 bases). In nucleotides, the CDR3 is TGTGCCAGCAGCTTGTTACGGGATTCCCGCACAGATACGCAGTATTTT. This translates into CASSLLRDSRTDTQYF.